The rows below give T cell receptor beta chains drawn from one sample of a study of shared clonotypes between healthy human individuals. Using immunoSEQ multiplex PCR, the repertoire was profiled, and TCRdb retains in-frame clones only, with some absent. In the table there are roughly 1,000,000 clones, around 82% of which are singletons. The material sequenced was memory CD4+ T cells from PBMCs. These receptors originate from a man between 18 and 35 years old in good health. Some clones in this sample may be carry-over from other donors' samples. CDR3s include the opening cysteine and the closing phenylalanine or tryptophan. The D gene is left open where the match is weak. Rows may omit the clone size; those that give it use once, few, many or a size class.

j_call	v_call	d_call	clone_size	cdr3_nt	cdr3_aa
TRBJ2-7	TRBV4-2	TRBD1	-	TGTGCCAGCAGCCGACAGGTTCGGGACAGGGAATCGGGGCAGTACTTC	CASSRQVRDRESGQYF
TRBJ2-1	TRBV10-3	TRBD2	many	TGTGCCATCTCGGGACTAGCGGGAGGAGGGGATCACAATGAGCAGTTCTTC	CAISGLAGGGDHNEQFF
TRBJ2-5	TRBV11-2	TRBD2	once	TGTGCCAGCAGCCACGGGACTACCCCAGGAGAGACCCAGTACTTC	CASSHGTTPGETQYF
TRBJ1-2	TRBV6-1	TRBD1	few	TGTGCCAGCAGGGTGGGACAGGGTGGTGGCTACACCTTC	CASRVGQGGGYTF
TRBJ1-1	TRBV19	TRBD1	-	TGTGCCAGTAGTATCCGGACAGGAAAGCCCATGAACACTGAAGCTTTCTTT	CASSIRTGKPMNTEAFF
TRBJ2-1	TRBV30	-	few	TGTGCCTGGAGTGAGACAGGTGGAGGTGAGCAGTTCTTC	CAWSETGGGEQFF
TRBJ2-2	TRBV28	-	few	TGTGCCAGCAGTCTCGCCACCGGGGAGCTGTTTTTT	CASSLATGELFF
TRBJ1-5	TRBV6-5	-	-	TGTGCCAGCAGCCAAGGACAGCATAGCAATCAGCCCCAGCATTTT	CASSQGQHSNQPQHF
TRBJ1-1	TRBV18	-	-	TGTGCCAGCTCACCAGGGCGGCTGAACACTGAAGCTTTCTTT	CASSPGRLNTEAFF
TRBJ2-7	TRBV6-6	-	-	TGTGCCAGCAGGGATGAAGCGGCCGGGAACTACGAGCAGTACTTC	CASRDEAAGNYEQYF
TRBJ2-5	TRBV28	-	-	TGTGCCAGCAGCATCAGGAGGAGCGGGACCCAGTACTTC	CASSIRRSGTQYF
TRBJ2-1	TRBV11-2	-	few	TGTGCCAGCAGCTTAGACGCTGCCTCCAGCGGGTGGAGGTACAATGAGCAGTTCTTC	CASSLDAASSGWRYNEQFF
TRBJ2-5	TRBV25-1	-	-	TGTGCCAGCAGTGAATACGGGGTAGCGCGGGAGACCCAGTACTTC	CASSEYGVARETQYF
TRBJ2-2	TRBV19	-	once	TGTGCCAGTAAACTCATAGGGGGACTCGTCACCGGGGAGCTGTTTTTT	CASKLIGGLVTGELFF
TRBJ2-5	TRBV2	-	-	TGTGCCAGCACCGGGACAAGTTCAGAGACCCAGTACTTC	CASTGTSSETQYF
TRBJ1-5	TRBV18	-	few	TGTGCCAGCTCACCAGATCGGCCTTACGATCAGCCCCAGCATTTT	CASSPDRPYDQPQHF
TRBJ2-1	TRBV2	-	-	TGTGCCAGCAGTGCCGACGGGCGTGGTGAGCAGTTCTTC	CASSADGRGEQFF
TRBJ1-2	TRBV5-1	TRBD1	-	TGCGCCAGCAGCGCGGGACAGGGGACCTATGGCTACACCTTC	CASSAGQGTYGYTF
TRBJ2-2	TRBV19	-	once	TGTGCCAGTAGTGTGTTACACCCGAACACCGGGGAGCTGTTTTTT	CASSVLHPNTGELFF
TRBJ1-2	TRBV7-9	-	-	TGTGCCAGCAGCTTTACAGGGAGGGATGGCTACACCTTC	CASSFTGRDGYTF
TRBJ2-2	TRBV6-6	-	once	TGTGCCAGCAGGCCCCAGCCCCAAGGAACCGGGGAGCTGTTTTTT	CASRPQPQGTGELFF
TRBJ2-1	TRBV9	TRBD2	-	TGTGCCAGCACCCAAACTAGCGGGATTTACAATGAGCAGTTCTTC	CASTQTSGIYNEQFF
TRBJ2-1	TRBV5-4	TRBD1	-	TGTGCCAGCAGCTATAGGACAGGGGCCTACAATGAGCAGTTCTTC	CASSYRTGAYNEQFF
TRBJ2-1	TRBV2	TRBD2	-	TGTGCCAGCACCATCCAAGGGACTAGTTCTCCTCGGAAGTTCTTC	CASTIQGTSSPRKFF
TRBJ2-5	TRBV20-1	-	-	TGCAGTGCTGAACAAGAGACCCAGTACTTC	CSAEQETQYF
TRBJ1-1	TRBV6-6	-	-	TGTGCCAGCCGGGGTGGGGGATCGAACACTGAAGCTTTCTTT	CASRGGGSNTEAFF
TRBJ2-7	TRBV5-4	-	-	TGTGCCAGCAGCGTGGATAGGGGGTCCTACGAGCAGTACTTC	CASSVDRGSYEQYF